This TCR beta chain is from a study of OX40 agonist ivuxolimab in advanced cancers. Some clones are missing from TCRdb's copy, which holds only in-frame ones; the method was immunoSEQ multiplex PCR. The table lists 53,000 or so clones, around four fifths of them singletons. The CDR3 extends over 16 amino acids. V was pared by 0 bases and J by 2 bases, with 11 bases between. The germline CDR1 and CDR2 sequences are LNHNV and YYDKDF (reference sequence). This receptor was taken from an adult with an advanced solid tumor such as melanoma, head and neck, liver or kidney cancer. The input for sequencing was CD4+ or CD8+ T cells sorted from blood, taken in a trial of the OX40 agonist ivuxolimab. The chain recombines TRBV15 with TRBJ2-1; D ambiguous. Here the CDR3 DNA reads TGTGCCACCAGCAGAGATGCACGAGGAGCCTACAATGAGCAGTTCTTC. Its translation: CATSRDARGAYNEQFF. Supplemented by reference TRBV15 and TRBJ2-1, the full variable domain reads DAMVIQNPRYQVTQFGKPVTLSCSQTLNHNVMYWYQQKSSQAPKLLFHYYDKDFNNEADTPDNFQSRRPNTSFCFLDIRSPGLGDTAMYLCATSRDARGAYNEQFFGPGTRLTVL.